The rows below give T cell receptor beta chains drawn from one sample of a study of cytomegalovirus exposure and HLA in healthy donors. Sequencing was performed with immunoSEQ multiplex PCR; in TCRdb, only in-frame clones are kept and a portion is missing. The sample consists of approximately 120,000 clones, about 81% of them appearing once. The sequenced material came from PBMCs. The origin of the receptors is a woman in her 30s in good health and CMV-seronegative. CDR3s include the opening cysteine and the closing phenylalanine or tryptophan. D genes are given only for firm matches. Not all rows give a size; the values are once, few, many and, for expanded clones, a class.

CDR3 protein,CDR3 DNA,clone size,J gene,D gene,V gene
CASSQIGQGIADTQYF,TGTGCCAGCAGCCAAATCGGACAGGGAATCGCAGATACGCAGTATTTT,NA,TRBJ2-3,TRBD1,TRBV14
CASSKGQTGTGYTF,TGTGCCAGCAGCAAGGGACAGACCGGAACGGGCTACACCTTC,once,TRBJ1-2,TRBD1,TRBV5-4
CASSGGAPLGSGRAYTQYF,TGCGCCAGCAGCGGCGGGGCCCCTTTAGGGAGCGGGAGAGCGTATACGCAGTATTTT,NA,TRBJ2-3,TRBD2,TRBV4-1
CASSVSAGGRHEQYF,TGTGCCAGCAGCGTTTCGGCGGGAGGTCGACACGAGCAGTACTTC,NA,TRBJ2-7,TRBD2,TRBV9
CASSLVLAGGRETQYF,TGCGCCAGCAGCTTAGTTCTAGCGGGGGGTCGAGAGACCCAGTACTTC,NA,TRBJ2-5,TRBD2,TRBV5-1
CASSVGSGGYNEQFF,TGTGCCAGCAGCGTCGGCAGCGGGGGATACAATGAGCAGTTCTTC,NA,TRBJ2-1,TRBD2,TRBV9
CASSFFSFTDTQYF,TGCGCCAGCAGCTTTTTTTCCTTCACAGATACGCAGTATTTT,NA,TRBJ2-3,NA,TRBV5-1
CAISDRGSPYNSPLHF,TGTGCCATCAGTGACAGGGGATCCCCCTATAATTCACCCCTCCACTTT,NA,TRBJ1-6,NA,TRBV10-3
CAGVGQGNYEQYF,TGTGCCGGTGTGGGGCAGGGAAATTACGAGCAGTACTTC,once,TRBJ2-7,NA,TRBV2
CASSQGGRGGNTEAFF,TGCGCCAGCAGCCAAGGGGGCAGGGGCGGAAACACTGAAGCTTTCTTT,NA,TRBJ1-1,NA,TRBV4-1
CASSPGTSGGKSYNEQFF,TGTGCCAGCTCACCGGGGACTAGCGGGGGGAAGTCCTACAATGAGCAGTTCTTC,NA,TRBJ2-1,TRBD2,TRBV18
CASSQRGRENNEQFF,TGTGCCAGCAGCCAGAGGGGGCGGGAAAACAATGAGCAGTTCTTC,NA,TRBJ2-1,NA,TRBV14
CASRRDRFWETQYF,TGTGCCAGCAGACGGGACAGGTTTTGGGAGACCCAGTACTTC,NA,TRBJ2-5,TRBD1,TRBV6-1
CASGKETQYF,TGTGCCAGCGGCAAAGAGACCCAGTACTTC,NA,TRBJ2-5,NA,TRBV7-2
CASSLTRDSREKLFF,TGTGCCAGCAGCTTGACCCGGGACAGTCGGGAAAAACTGTTTTTT,once,TRBJ1-4,TRBD1,TRBV5-4
CASSFSGTVDTQYF,TGTGCCAGTAGTTTCTCAGGAACGGTGGATACGCAGTATTTT,NA,TRBJ2-3,NA,TRBV19
CALNAGLRTTEAFF,TGTGCCCTGAATGCGGGCCTTCGAACGACTGAAGCTTTCTTT,NA,TRBJ1-1,NA,TRBV30
CASSEKRQGVHYGYTF,TGTGCCAGTAGTGAAAAGCGACAGGGGGTGCACTATGGCTACACCTTC,NA,TRBJ1-2,TRBD1,TRBV19
CAWSEGGSRNQPQHF,TGTGCCTGGAGTGAAGGGGGCTCACGGAATCAGCCCCAGCATTTT,NA,TRBJ1-5,TRBD1,TRBV30
CAWTRGVGAPGNTIYF,TGTGCCTGGACCCGGGGGGTGGGAGCGCCTGGAAACACCATATATTTT,once,TRBJ1-3,NA,TRBV30
CASSLEGGQWNEQFF,TGCGCCAGCAGCTTGGAGGGGGGGCAGTGGAATGAGCAGTTCTTC,NA,TRBJ2-1,NA,TRBV5-1
CASSRISQGYTEAFF,TGCGCCAGCAGCCGCATCTCACAGGGATACACTGAAGCTTTCTTT,NA,TRBJ1-1,NA,TRBV4-1
CASSQEGRKRGLSAETQYF,TGCGCCAGCAGCCAAGAGGGTAGGAAGCGGGGGCTATCGGCGGAGACCCAGTACTTC,NA,TRBJ2-5,TRBD2,TRBV4-1
CASSPLRSTPLHF,TGTGCCAGCAGCCCACTACGGTCGACACCCCTCCACTTT,NA,TRBJ1-6,NA,TRBV7-2
CASSPGQGPYYGYTF,TGTGCCAGCAGCCCAGGACAGGGCCCCTACTATGGCTACACCTTC,NA,TRBJ1-2,TRBD1,TRBV11-3
CSVDGGSSYNEQFF,TGCAGCGTTGATGGCGGGAGCTCCTACAATGAGCAGTTCTTC,NA,TRBJ2-1,TRBD2,TRBV29-1
CASSLGHLSNQPQHF,TGTGCCAGCAGTTTGGGACACCTTAGCAATCAGCCCCAGCATTTT,NA,TRBJ1-5,NA,TRBV28
CASSSSDMGTSRSYNEQFF,TGTGCCAGCAGCTCCTCAGATATGGGGACTAGCCGCTCCTACAATGAGCAGTTCTTC,NA,TRBJ2-1,TRBD2,TRBV7-9
CASSLGLAGGIQYF,TGTGCTAGCAGCTTAGGGCTAGCGGGGGGGATCCAGTACTTC,NA,TRBJ2-5,TRBD2,TRBV7-7
CASSSTPDNPSTDTQYF,TGTGCCAGCAGCTCCACCCCGGACAACCCTAGCACAGATACGCAGTATTTT,NA,TRBJ2-3,NA,TRBV13
CASSPGTGANYGYTF,TGTGCCAGCAGCCCTGGGACAGGGGCTAACTATGGCTACACCTTC,NA,TRBJ1-2,TRBD1,TRBV7-9
CASSFTGDFGGNTIYF,TGCGCCAGCAGCTTTACAGGGGACTTTGGTGGAAACACCATATATTTT,NA,TRBJ1-3,TRBD1,TRBV5-1
CASSPSGVHEQYF,TGTGCCAGCAGCCCAAGCGGGGTCCACGAGCAGTACTTC,NA,TRBJ2-7,TRBD2,TRBV9
CASSDLGLVNTEAFF,TGTGCCAGCAGTGACTTGGGGCTGGTGAACACTGAAGCTTTCTTT,NA,TRBJ1-1,NA,TRBV6-1
CASSLGGQDYQPQHF,TGTGCCAGCAGCTTGGGGGGACAGGACTATCAGCCCCAGCATTTT,NA,TRBJ1-5,TRBD1,TRBV5-4
CASRRGGNEQFF,TGTGCCAGCAGGCGGGGGGGCAATGAGCAGTTCTTC,NA,TRBJ2-1,TRBD2,TRBV27
CASSLRPSGTYEQYF,TGTGCCAGCAGCTTAAGGCCTAGCGGAACCTACGAGCAGTACTTC,NA,TRBJ2-7,TRBD2,TRBV11-3
CATSRDLEGADTGELFF,TGTGCCACCAGCAGAGATCTGGAGGGGGCGGACACCGGGGAGCTGTTTTTT,NA,TRBJ2-2,NA,TRBV15
CAISRFSGNSYGYTF,TGTGCCATCAGTAGGTTTTCGGGGAACAGCTATGGCTACACCTTC,NA,TRBJ1-2,NA,TRBV10-3
CSVTPGAGGTEAFF,TGCAGCGTGACCCCTGGGGCAGGGGGCACTGAAGCTTTCTTT,NA,TRBJ1-1,TRBD1,TRBV29-1
CASSRGLEGLETQYF,TGTGCCAGTAGTCGCGGACTAGAGGGTCTGGAGACCCAGTACTTC,few,TRBJ2-5,TRBD2,TRBV19
CASRDGQVGAFTIYF,TGTGCCAGCAGGGACGGACAGGTTGGGGCCTTCACCATATATTTT,NA,TRBJ1-3,TRBD1,TRBV6-1
CASSRFRGARDEAFF,TGTGCCAGCAGTCGCTTCAGGGGTGCGAGGGATGAAGCTTTCTTT,once,TRBJ1-1,NA,TRBV6-5
CASSITGVNVLTF,TGTGCCAGCAGTATCACAGGGGTGAACGTCCTGACTTTC,NA,TRBJ2-6,TRBD1,TRBV7-8
CASSQGYRGRTEAFF,TGCGCCAGCAGCCAAGGTTACAGGGGGCGGACTGAAGCTTTCTTT,NA,TRBJ1-1,TRBD1,TRBV4-1
CASSQGLAGGTDTQYF,TGCGCCAGCAGCCAAGGACTAGCGGGAGGCACAGATACGCAGTATTTT,NA,TRBJ2-3,TRBD2,TRBV4-3